The sequence of this TCR beta chain was determined in a study of CXCR3-negative and CXCR3-positive naive CD8 T cells. Whole-study results and caveats: Diversity ran similarly high across both naive subsets but far lower in memory CD8+ cells. Naive cells with CXCR3 showed TRB CDR3s that were more hydrophobic than those in CXCR3-negative naive cells. Naive CXCR3-negative and CXCR3-positive cells had similar TRBV-TRBJ usage; memory differed.

The length of the CDR3 is 16 residues. Cells classed as naive CD8+ T cells were CD45RO-CCR7+CD27+CD95-. Via 5' RACE with UMI labels, TRB cDNA libraries were prepared. TCRdb reprocessed the 5' RACE reads and reports one entry per CDR3 protein, with no DNA. The sample totals roughly 65,000 distinct CDR3 sequences; its top ten clones hold around 0.7%. As concerns this clonotype: Its matching antigen is unknown.

The chain recombines TRBV12-3 or TRBV12-4 with TRBJ1-2. Sequenced: naive CXCR3+ CD8+ T cells from blood. Subset defined: CD45RO-CCR7+CD27+CD95- naive CD8+ T cells expressing CXCR3 (TNR3+). The TCR sequence derives from a human donor in good health. Some clones in this sample may be carry-over from other donors' samples. The CDR3 is CASSPRGRAAYYGYTF.